One sample yielded the 26 T cell receptor beta chains listed below, sequenced in a study of T cell repertoires in cytomegalovirus infection (dated by TCRdb to the late 2010s). Instrument on record: Illumina HiSeq 1500. TCRdb applied fastp at Q25 and MiXCR to the public reads, then kept only in-frame beta chains. Each CDR3 protein gets just one entry, which takes the most common genes and DNA from the rows behind it. The sample table shows about 400,000 distinct CDR3 sequences, and less than 20% are seen once. 7.5% to 9% of the sample is in the top ten clones. Source material: PBMCs. The receptors shown here come from a human donor in good health (CMV status not recorded). Some clones in this sample may be carry-over from other donors' samples.

This clonotype was found a few times. The chain combines TRBV23-1 with TRBJ2-3, with D perhaps matching TRBD2 (5 bases). TRBV23-1 is recorded as an ORF, its role being uncertain. CDR3 length equals 16 residues. V shed 2 bases and J shed 4 bases, with 16 bases lying between them. The CDR3 nucleotides are TGCGCCAGCAGTCAAATGAGGGAACGGAAGTCAGATACGCAGTATTTT. It encodes CASSQMRERKSDTQYF.

V is TRBV7-2 and J is TRBJ2-3; 11 bases line up with TRBD1. Germline loops: CDR1 SGHTA, CDR2 FQGNSA. The ends lost 6 bases at V and 2 bases at J; junction bases unmatched: 4. The CDR3 extends over 15 amino acids. The CDR3 DNA is TGTGCCAGCAGATGGACAGGGGGCGTCACAGATACGCAGTATTTT. Protein: CASRWTGGVTDTQYF.

This clonotype was recorded at least ten times. The chain is built from TRBV12-3 or TRBV12-4 and TRBJ2-7; the D gene is possibly TRBD1 (5 bases). Trimming cost V 7 bases and J 2 bases, with 15 bases left between them. The CDR3 is 14 residues long. In DNA form, the CDR3 reads TGTGCCAGCACCCTAGGCCAGGGTGCCTACGAGCAGTACTTC. As protein: CASTLGQGAYEQYF.

This clonotype was seen at least ten times. The chain uses TRBV6-2 or TRBV6-3 and TRBJ2-7; D remains ambiguous. CDR1 is MNHEY, CDR2 SVGEGT, per germline. V lost 7 bases, J lost 0 bases, and 16 bases lay in between. The CDR3 spans 15 residues. CDR3 sequence: CASIPHQTASYEQYF. The DNA for the CDR3 is TGTGCCAGCATCCCCCATCAGACTGCCTCCTACGAGCAGTACTTC.

This clonotype appeared a few times. The chain employs TRBV24-1 and TRBJ2-2; D unclear. V lost 3 bases and J 7 bases, leaving 8 bases between the germline ends. This CDR3 is 13 amino acids long. Germline values: CDR1 KGHDR, CDR2 SFDVKD. The CDR3 DNA reads TGTGCCACCAGTGATACGCTTATCGGGGAGCTGTTTTTT. This encodes CATSDTLIGELFF.

The sample holds many counts of this clonotype. CDR3 DNA sequence: TGTGCCAGCAGCCACAGGGACCCGGCTGAGACCCAGTACTTC. Translating gives CASSHRDPAETQYF. The chain links TRBV7-7 to TRBJ2-5, with a weak D call TRBD1 (6 bases). The CDR3 length is 14 residues. Germline CDR1 reads SSHAT; CDR2 reads FNYEAQ (reference sequence). V lost 5 bases, J lost 5 bases, and 15 bases lay in between.

This clonotype was seen ten or more times. This chain uses TRBV7-2 with TRBJ2-3; 10 nucleotides agree with TRBD2. The ends lost 1 base at V and 7 bases at J; junction bases unmatched: 8. Germline V gene data show CDR1 as SGHTA and CDR2 as FQGNSA. CDR3 length equals 16 residues. The CDR3, as DNA: TGTGCCAGCAGCTTAGTGTGGTCTAGCGGGAGAAATACGCAGTATTTT. This translates into CASSLVWSSGRNTQYF.

The V gene is TRBV7-6, the J gene TRBJ2-5; maybe TRBD1 (5 bases). CDR3 length: 14 amino acids. From germline, CDR1 is SGHVS and CDR2 FNYEAQ. Between the trimmed V and J ends, which lost 5 bases and 3 bases, there was a span of 13 bases. DNA of the CDR3: TGTGCCAGCAGCATCGACAGTGGGGAAGAGACCCAGTACTTC. Its protein product is CASSIDSGEETQYF.

This clonotype was seen a handful of times. The chain couples TRBV20-1 to TRBJ1-4; tentatively, D is TRBD1 (6 bases). Germline V CDR1 and CDR2: DFQATT, SNEGSKA (reference sequence). The V end lost 5 bases, the J end lost 8 bases, and 21 bases lay between the germline ends. The CDR3 extends over 15 amino acids. CDR3 residues: CSASIIGGSKEKLFF. CDR3 nucleotide sequence: TGCAGTGCTTCAATAATCGGGGGCTCGAAGGAAAAACTGTTTTTT.

There are a few counts of this clonotype. The CDR3 is CATSRDPVGLASGGLSSYEQYF. CDR3 DNA sequence: TGTGCCACCAGCAGAGATCCGGTGGGGTTGGCTAGCGGGGGGCTGAGCTCCTACGAGCAGTACTTC. The chain joins TRBV15 to TRBJ2-7; 11 nucleotides agree with TRBD2. CDR1 and CDR2 from the germline V gene are LNHNV and YYDKDF (reference sequence). V shed 0 bases, J shed 0 bases, and the junction held 19 bases outside the gene matches. This CDR3 has 22 residues.

This clonotype has only a few counts. CDR3: CASSRLGVGTRNTGELFF. CDR3 bases: TGTGCCAGCAGCCGTCTAGGGGTAGGGACAAGGAACACCGGGGAGCTGTTTTTT. J is TRBJ2-2 and V is TRBV5-5; tentative D call: TRBD1 (6 bases). CDR1 is SGHKS, CDR2 YYEKEE, per germline (reference sequence). The V gene lost 4 bases and the J gene lost 1 base, with 20 bases spanning the gap. CDR3 length: 18 residues. Full variable domain (remainder filled in from reference TRBV5-5 and TRBJ2-2): DAGVTQSPTHLIKTRGQQVTLRCSPISGHKSVSWYQQVLGQGPQFIFQYYEKEERGRGNFPDRFSARQFPNYSSELNVNALLLGDSALYLCASSRLGVGTRNTGELFFGEGSRLTVL.

This clonotype was found many times. The chain uses TRBV7-6 and TRBJ2-3; D is ambiguous. The CDR3 length is 14 residues. Trimming removed 1 base at V and 0 bases at J, with 5 bases between. The V gene's germline CDR1 is SGHVS and CDR2 FNYEAQ. The CDR3 is CASSLVDSTDTQYF. The CDR3 DNA sequence: TGTGCCAGCAGCTTAGTAGACAGCACAGATACGCAGTATTTT.

The chain couples TRBV6-2 or TRBV6-3 to TRBJ2-5; 7 bases are a match to TRBD2. CDR3 size: 13 residues. CDR1 is MNHEY, CDR2 SVGEGT, per germline. The trim removed 6 bases at V and 7 bases at J, leaving 8 bases unmatched. The DNA for the CDR3 is TGTGCCAGCAGGCAAGGACTAGAATCGACCCAGTACTTC. As protein: CASRQGLESTQYF.

The chain uses TRBV5-6 and TRBJ2-3, with TRBD1 matching over 9 bases. The CDR3 loop spans 17 amino acids. Germline loops: CDR1 SGHDT, CDR2 YYEEEE. The trim removed 6 bases at V and 1 base at J, leaving 12 bases unmatched. This chain's CDR3 is CASTGQGIAERTDTQYF. The CDR3 coding sequence is TGTGCCAGCACGGGACAGGGTATAGCGGAGCGCACAGATACGCAGTATTTT.

This clonotype occurred a few times. This chain links TRBV11-2 with TRBJ2-2, with TRBD1 as a possible D gene (6 bases). The CDR3 sequence is 16 residues long. Germline assignment: CDR1 SGHAT and CDR2 FQNNGV. Trimming cost V 3 bases and J 3 bases, with 14 bases left between them. CDR3 sequence: CASSFYQGRDTGELFF. Here the CDR3 DNA reads TGTGCCAGCAGCTTTTATCAGGGGCGCGACACCGGGGAGCTGTTTTTT.

This clonotype was seen at least ten times. This sequence joins TRBV19 and TRBJ1-1; 8 bases are shared with TRBD1. Germline-derived CDR1 and CDR2 are LNHDA and SQIVND (reference sequence). The CDR3 extends over 13 amino acids. V shed 5 bases and J 7 bases; nucleotides not matched to a gene: 6. CDR3 in amino acids: CASSSRGLGEAFF. The CDR3 DNA is TGTGCCAGTAGTTCCAGGGGGCTTGGTGAAGCTTTCTTT.

This clonotype was recorded at least ten times. The chain combines TRBV10-3 with TRBJ2-7, with D unresolved. Trimming took off 4 bases at V and 0 bases at J, with 10 bases between the two ends. CDR1 and CDR2 from the germline V gene are ENHRY and SYGVKD. The CDR3 runs 14 residues. The CDR3 loop reads CAISGSAISYEQYF. The CDR3 nucleotides are TGTGCCATCAGTGGGTCGGCAATCTCCTACGAGCAGTACTTC.

This clonotype was recorded once. The J gene is TRBJ1-6, the V gene TRBV20-1; no firm D call. This CDR3 is 16 amino acids long. Germline CDR1 reads DFQATT; CDR2 reads SNEGSKA (reference sequence). Trimming left V 0 bases short and J 0 bases short, with 9 bases between. DNA for the CDR3: TGCAGTGCTAGAGATCGTACATTCTCCTATAATTCACCCCTCCACTTT. Protein sequence: CSARDRTFSYNSPLHF.

This chain links TRBV20-1 with TRBJ2-2; 7 bases align to TRBD2. CDR1 DFQATT and CDR2 SNEGSKA come from the germline V gene (reference sequence). The V gene end was trimmed by 0 bases and the J gene end by 12 bases; junction bases not matched to a gene: 7. The CDR3 spans 13 residues. The CDR3 DNA is TGCAGTGCTAGAGATCGCCTAGCGGAGCAGCTGTTTTTT. Translating gives CSARDRLAEQLFF.

This chain links TRBV6-1 with TRBJ1-4; TRBD1 is a possible D gene (6 bases). Trimming left V 5 bases short and J 7 bases short, with 14 bases between. CDR1 and CDR2 from the germline V gene are MNHNS and SASEGT. The CDR3 covers 14 residues. CDR3 loop: CASSNAGQLEKLFF. The CDR3 nucleotides are TGTGCCAGCAGTAACGCCGGACAGCTTGAAAAACTGTTTTTT.

This clonotype was seen a handful of times. The rearrangement joins TRBV20-1 to TRBJ1-5; D may be TRBD1 (6 bases). Trimming stripped 4 bases from V and 2 bases from J, with 15 bases between. CDR3 length equals 15 residues. Germline V gives CDR1 DFQATT, CDR2 SNEGSKA (reference sequence). CDR3 amino acids: CSAIQGKGRNQPQHF. Here the CDR3 DNA reads TGCAGTGCTATCCAGGGGAAGGGCCGCAATCAGCCCCAGCATTTT.

This clonotype came up many times. The chain recombines TRBV7-6 with TRBJ2-1; no clear D gene. Germline loops: CDR1 SGHVS, CDR2 FNYEAQ. V was cut by 5 bases and J by 8 bases, with 13 bases left in between. This CDR3 spans 13 amino acids. Written as DNA, the CDR3 is TGTGCCAGCAGCCAGGCCAACGGCCATGAGCAGTTCTTC. Its protein product is CASSQANGHEQFF. The whole variable domain, filled in from reference TRBV7-6 and TRBJ2-1, reads GAGVSQSPRYKVTKRGQDVALRCDPISGHVSLYWYRQALGQGPEFLTYFNYEAQQDKSGLPNDRFSAERPEGSISTLTIQRTEQRDSAMYRCASSQANGHEQFFGPGTRLTVL.

The V call is TRBV5-1, the J call TRBJ1-1, with unresolved D. The CDR3 runs 14 residues. The V and J ends lost 0 bases and 5 bases respectively, with 11 bases between them. Germline V gene data show CDR1 as SGHRS and CDR2 as YFSETQ. CDR3 sequence: CASSLAVGWTEAFF. DNA of the CDR3: TGCGCCAGCAGCTTGGCCGTGGGTTGGACTGAAGCTTTCTTT.

The chain employs TRBV12-3 or TRBV12-4 and TRBJ1-1; possibly TRBD1 for D (5 bases). V lost 4 bases and J 4 bases, leaving 13 bases between the germline ends. CDR3 length: 14 amino acids. For the CDR3, the DNA is TGTGCCAGCAGTTCCCAGGGTATCGGCACTGAAGCTTTCTTT. As protein: CASSSQGIGTEAFF.

This clonotype was seen only a few times. This chain uses TRBV12-5 with TRBJ2-1; 11 positions agree with TRBD2. The CDR3 contains 14 residues. Germline V gene lookup returns CDR1 LGHNT and CDR2 FRNRAP. With V trimmed by 1 base and J by 7 bases, 0 bases remained unmatched. The CDR3 is CASGLGLAGNEQFF. DNA for the CDR3: TGTGCTAGTGGTTTGGGACTAGCGGGAAATGAGCAGTTCTTC.

This clonotype was picked up many times. The V gene is TRBV11-2, the J gene TRBJ2-2; TRBD2 matches 7 bases. Per the germline V gene, CDR1 is SGHAT and CDR2 is FQNNGV. CDR3 length: 15 amino acids. After removal of 4 bases from V and 1 base from J, the junction contained 3 bases not matched to a gene. The CDR3 region is CASSSERENTGELFF. In DNA, the CDR3 is TGTGCCAGCAGCTCCGAGCGGGAGAACACCGGGGAGCTGTTTTTT.